These 17 T cell receptor beta chains originate from one sample sequenced in a study of chemoradiotherapy in HPV16-positive cancers. TCRdb's table, derived via immunoSEQ multiplex PCR, lists solely in-frame clones and lacks some. This sample has under 3,000 clones, with approximately 70% found just once. Sample: tumor tissue, taken from a patient who underwent chemoradiotherapy. Every receptor here comes from a human donor with HPV-associated anogenital cancer.

The chain employs TRBV20-1 and TRBJ2-7; TRBD2 might be the D (5 bases). CDR1 DFQATT and CDR2 SNEGSKA come from the germline V gene (reference sequence). There are 11 residues in the CDR3. V was pared by 3 bases and J by 4 bases, with 7 bases between. CDR3 in amino acids: CSASGEYEQYF. DNA for the CDR3: TGCAGTGCTAGCGGGGAGTACGAGCAGTACTTC.

CDR3 sequence (DNA): TGTGCCAGCAGTGGAGCTCTTCAAGGCGGCTATGGCTACACCTTC. This gives the protein CASSGALQGGYGYTF. The V gene is TRBV2, the J gene TRBJ1-2; D gene unclear. The CDR3 contains 15 residues. The V gene lost 4 bases and the J gene lost 4 bases, with 16 bases spanning the gap. CDR1 is SNHLY, CDR2 FYNNEI, per germline.

This clone was seen only a few times. The rearrangement joins TRBV6-5 to TRBJ2-7, with D uncertain. There are 14 residues in the CDR3. With 0 bases removed from V and 2 bases from J, the gap between germline ends came to 8 bases. Germline V CDR1 and CDR2: MNHEY, SVGAGI. In DNA form, the CDR3 reads TGTGCCAGCAGTTACTCGCACTCAGCCTACGAGCAGTACTTC. Its protein is CASSYSHSAYEQYF.

The chain carries TRBV5-4 and TRBJ1-4; perhaps TRBD1 as D (5 bases). The CDR3 consists of 14 residues. V gave up 4 bases and J gave up 5 bases, with 12 bases separating them. The V gene's germline CDR1 is SGHNT and CDR2 YYREEE (reference sequence). This CDR3 is CASSRGLLNEKLFF. In nucleotides, the CDR3 is TGTGCCAGCAGCCGGGGACTTCTCAATGAAAAACTGTTTTTT.

The CDR3 region is CASSQAFGPGQANYGYTF. CDR3 DNA sequence: TGCGCCAGCAGCCAAGCCTTCGGTCCGGGACAGGCCAACTATGGCTACACCTTC. This chain joins TRBV4-3 and TRBJ1-2; 8 positions match TRBD1. The V gene's germline CDR1 is LGHNA and CDR2 YSLEER. The V gene end was trimmed by 1 base and the J gene end by 2 bases; junction bases not matched to a gene: 12. The CDR3 has 18 residues.

The V and J genes are TRBV19 and TRBJ2-7; D possibly corresponds to TRBD2 (5 bases). Trimming cost V 7 bases and J 7 bases, with 26 bases left between them. CDR1 is LNHDA and CDR2 is SQIVND in the germline V gene (reference sequence). CDR3 length equals 16 residues. As DNA, the CDR3 is TGTGCCAGTAAGAGAGAGAGGCGAGCGGACCCGGGGGAGCAGTACGTC. As protein: CASKRERRADPGEQYV.

The V and J genes are TRBV5-1 and TRBJ2-5, with TRBD1 identical over 7 bases. This CDR3 comprises 15 residues. Germline V CDR1 and CDR2: SGHRS, YFSETQ. The trim removed 0 bases at V and 5 bases at J, leaving 7 bases unmatched. The CDR3 is CASSLETGVRETQYF. The CDR3 bases are TGCGCCAGCAGCTTGGAAACAGGGGTCCGGGAGACCCAGTACTTC.

Judged by abundance, this clone is medium-sized. CDR3 DNA sequence: TGTGCCATCAGTCCGGGGCCCGGAGATGGCTACACCTTC. It codes for CAISPGPGDGYTF. The rearrangement joins TRBV10-3 to TRBJ1-2, with D maybe TRBD1 (5 bases). The CDR3 contains 13 residues. V was cut by 5 bases and J by 6 bases, with 13 bases left in between. Germline lookup yields CDR1 ENHRY and CDR2 SYGVKD.

The chain joins TRBV7-7 to TRBJ2-1; D is ambiguous. Trimming pared 5 bases from V and 8 bases from J, leaving 10 bases between. The CDR3 is 12 residues long. The germline V gene has CDR1 SSHAT and CDR2 FNYEAQ (reference sequence). CDR3 sequence reads: CASSVHGDEQFF. The DNA of the CDR3 is TGTGCCAGCAGCGTCCATGGGGATGAGCAGTTCTTC.

J is TRBJ2-2 and V is TRBV5-1; TRBD2 matches at 8 bases. This CDR3 is 19 amino acids long. J gave up 7 bases and V 0 bases, and 17 bases lay outside the gene matches. Looked up from germline, CDR1 is SGHRS and CDR2 is YFSETQ. The CDR3 sequence: CASSLAGLSAGGRDGELFF. In DNA form, the CDR3 reads TGCGCCAGCAGCTTGGCGGGACTAAGCGCGGGGGGCCGGGACGGGGAGCTGTTTTTT.

The rearrangement links TRBV29-1 to TRBJ1-1, with D hard to call. V was cut by 3 bases and J by 0 bases, with 5 bases left in between. The length of the CDR3 is 12 residues. The germline CDR1 and CDR2 sequences are SQVTM and ANQGSEA. DNA for the CDR3: TGCAGCGTTGACAGGATGAACACTGAAGCTTTCTTT. Protein product: CSVDRMNTEAFF.

In its sample, this clone was seen a few times. The chain couples TRBV5-1 to TRBJ1-2; 9 nucleotides align to TRBD1. Trimming removed 7 bases from V and 4 bases from J; junction bases left unmatched: 11. Germline loops: CDR1 SGHRS, CDR2 YFSETQ. The CDR3 has 15 amino acids. CDR3 sequence: CASSETGGWRYGYTF. CDR3 in DNA: TGCGCCAGCTCTGAGACAGGGGGATGGCGCTATGGCTACACCTTC. The whole variable domain, filled in from reference TRBV5-1 and TRBJ1-2, reads KAGVTQTPRYLIKTRGQQVTLSCSPISGHRSVSWYQQTPGQGLQFLFEYFSETQRNKGNFPGRFSGRQFSNSRSEMNVSTLELGDSALYLCASSETGGWRYGYTFGSGTRLTVV.

The genes are TRBV5-1 and TRBJ2-5; D call uncertain. Per the germline V gene, CDR1 is SGHRS and CDR2 is YFSETQ. The V end was cut by 5 bases, the J end by 5 bases, with 10 bases between. This CDR3 spans 12 amino acids. The CDR3 loop is CASRGLKETQYF. Here the CDR3 DNA reads TGCGCCAGCAGGGGCCTCAAGGAGACCCAGTACTTC. Together with reference TRBV5-1 and TRBJ2-5, the CDR3 gives the full variable domain: KAGVTQTPRYLIKTRGQQVTLSCSPISGHRSVSWYQQTPGQGLQFLFEYFSETQRNKGNFPGRFSGRQFSNSRSEMNVSTLELGDSALYLCASRGLKETQYFGPGTRLLVL.

The chain combines TRBV30 with TRBJ2-1, with 9 bases identical to TRBD2. The germline CDR1 and CDR2 sequences are GTSNPN and SVGIG (reference sequence). Unmatched junction bases numbered 5, after V lost 0 bases and J lost 14 bases. The CDR3 has 12 amino acids. Here the CDR3 reads CAWSVLGGGEFF. The CDR3 DNA sequence: TGTGCCTGGAGTGTACTTGGCGGGGGGGAGTTCTTC.

The V gene is TRBV27, the J gene TRBJ1-6, with no clear D. The CDR3 sequence is 19 residues long. CDR1 is MNHEY and CDR2 is SMNVEV in the germline V gene (reference sequence). V lost 2 bases and J 0 bases, leaving 17 bases between the germline ends. CDR3 in amino acids: CASSLAGLSPSSYNSPLHF. In DNA form, the CDR3 reads TGTGCCAGCAGTTTAGCTGGGTTAAGTCCCAGCTCCTATAATTCACCCCTCCACTTT.

The chain uses TRBV7-2 and TRBJ1-1, with D possibly TRBD1 on 5 matching bases. V lost 5 bases and J lost 0, with 10 bases in between. The CDR3 is 14 amino acids. Germline-derived CDR1 and CDR2 are SGHTA and FQGNSA. The CDR3, as DNA: TGTGCCAGCAGCGGGGCCGGGATGAACACTGAAGCTTTCTTT. It translates to CASSGAGMNTEAFF.

This rearrangement joins TRBV2 to TRBJ1-4; 8 positions agree with TRBD1. CDR1 is SNHLY and CDR2 is FYNNEI in the germline V gene. Unmatched junction bases numbered 6, after V lost 6 bases and J lost 6 bases. This CDR3 comprises 14 residues. CDR3 coding DNA: TGTGCCAGCAGGGACAGGGTAGGCGATGAAAAACTGTTTTTT. Translation gives CASRDRVGDEKLFF.